A selection of T cell receptor beta chains follows, all from one sample in a study of regulatory T cells in long-lasting Graves disease. TCRdb re-analysed the multiplex PCR reads in MiXCR, keeping a single row per CDR3 protein. Here the sample spans about 540,000 distinct CDR3 sequences, 13% being singletons. These data were also reused for a study on T cells in Graves' hyperthyroidism and ophthalmopathy.

The sequenced sample was peripheral blood mononuclear cells (PBMCs), obtained at new diagnosis, from a patient treated with antithyroid drugs. These receptors were collected from a man aged 25-45 years with Graves disease. CDR3s include the opening cysteine and the closing phenylalanine or tryptophan. The D gene is left open where the match is weak. Clone size is stated in some rows and not others, as once, few, many or a class when expanded.

clone size	J gene	D gene	V gene	CDR3 protein	CDR3 DNA
.	TRBJ1-2	.	TRBV25-1	CASSDGPMYGYTF	TGTGCCAGCAGCGACGGTCCGATGTATGGCTACACCTTC
many	TRBJ2-1	.	TRBV2	CASSRDIEQFF	TGTGCCAGCAGCCGGGACATAGAGCAGTTCTTC
many	TRBJ2-2	TRBD2	TRBV12-3/TRBV12-4	CASVRGEGTGELFF	TGTGCCAGCGTGCGAGGGGAGGGGACCGGGGAGCTGTTTTTT
many	TRBJ1-4	.	TRBV5-4	CASSLGATQRGKLFF	TGTGCCAGCAGCTTGGGGGCGACCCAACGAGGGAAACTGTTTTTT
many	TRBJ1-1	.	TRBV19	CASIPSDRNTEAFF	TGTGCCAGTATTCCTTCAGACAGAAACACTGAAGCTTTCTTT
.	TRBJ2-7	TRBD1	TRBV6-2/TRBV6-3	CASSANPTGAYEQYF	TGTGCCAGCAGCGCTAATCCGACAGGGGCTTACGAGCAGTACTTC
.	TRBJ2-3	TRBD2	TRBV5-4	CASSQRTSGMDTQYF	TGTGCCAGCAGCCAAAGGACTAGCGGGATGGATACGCAGTATTTT
many	TRBJ1-1	.	TRBV12-3/TRBV12-4	CASSLRVLRGAFF	TGTGCCAGCAGTTTACGGGTCCTTCGGGGGGCTTTCTTT
many	TRBJ2-7	.	TRBV6-5	CASSYRDTSEQYF	TGTGCCAGCAGTTACAGGGACACCAGCGAGCAGTACTTC
many	TRBJ2-1	.	TRBV6-2/TRBV6-3	CASSYLRINEQFF	TGTGCCAGCAGTTACTTAAGGATCAATGAGCAGTTCTTC
few	TRBJ2-2	TRBD2	TRBV5-6	CASSLDRRTSGTGELFF	TGTGCCAGCAGCTTGGACAGAAGGACTAGCGGAACCGGGGAGCTGTTTTTT
many	TRBJ2-7	TRBD2	TRBV27	CASSLSTRTSGRTIPLRKQYF	TGTGCCAGCAGTTTATCGACCAGGACTAGCGGGAGGACGATACCACTACGGAAGCAGTACTTC
.	TRBJ2-7	.	TRBV10-3	CAISETGIPYEQYF	TGTGCCATCAGTGAAACCGGGATCCCCTACGAGCAGTACTTC
many	TRBJ2-1	TRBD1	TRBV7-8	CASTTEQGAGEQFF	TGTGCCAGCACGACCGAACAGGGGGCGGGTGAGCAGTTCTTC
.	TRBJ2-1	.	TRBV19	CASSMAGNNEQFF	TGTGCCAGTAGTATGGCCGGAAACAATGAGCAGTTCTTC
few	TRBJ1-2	.	TRBV20-1	CSARDSHYGYAF	TGCAGTGCTAGGGACAGCCACTATGGCTACGCCTTC
many	TRBJ1-2	.	TRBV6-5	CASSYSGQFYPQGYTF	TGTGCCAGCAGTTACTCAGGACAGTTTTACCCCCAGGGCTACACCTTC
many	TRBJ2-1	.	TRBV24-1	CATRAGSYNEQFF	TGTGCCACCAGGGCGGGCTCCTACAATGAGCAGTTCTTC
few	TRBJ1-2	.	TRBV6-1	CASTADPNGGYTF	TGTGCCAGCACCGCGGACCCCAATGGTGGCTACACCTTC
few	TRBJ2-1	TRBD2	TRBV15	CATSRDRNRGESDEQFF	TGTGCCACCAGCAGAGATCGTAACCGGGGGGAGAGTGATGAGCAGTTCTTC
many	TRBJ2-1	.	TRBV12-3/TRBV12-4	CASSSPPDVARGSYNEQFF	TGTGCCAGCAGTTCCCCCCCTGACGTTGCGAGGGGGTCCTACAATGAGCAGTTCTTC
many	TRBJ2-2	.	TRBV7-2	CASSLEGSGRELFF	TGTGCCAGCAGCTTAGAGGGTTCGGGGCGGGAGCTGTTTTTT
few	TRBJ1-3	.	TRBV14	CASSLRGGNTIYF	TGTGCCAGCAGCCTTCGAGGGGGAAACACCATATATTTT
few	TRBJ1-6	.	TRBV10-1	CASNPGPNSPLHF	TGCGCCAGCAATCCAGGGCCAAATTCACCCCTCCACTTT
many	TRBJ2-7	.	TRBV12-3/TRBV12-4	CASSPDAGPEQYF	TGTGCCAGCAGCCCCGATGCAGGGCCCGAGCAGTACTTC
many	TRBJ2-3	.	TRBV11-2	CASSLATRGTQYF	TGTGCCAGCAGCTTAGCAACAAGGGGGACGCAGTATTTT
many	TRBJ2-7	.	TRBV29-1	CSVPPIGPLRYEQYF	TGCAGCGTTCCCCCCATAGGGCCACTCCGCTACGAGCAGTACTTC